What follows is one T cell receptor (beta chain) and its context. The specificity of this receptor is unknown. The sample holds no much larger clone one base away, and base qualities are not on file. The data derive from a study of blood T cells in healthy people across ages (dated by TCRdb to between 2015 and 2017). A note on the overall study: In model experiments, template switching captured roughly one uniquely barcoded TCR beta cDNA molecule for every two T cells. Age-related changes in TCR beta repertoire diversity were measured in the study by deep sequencing normalized with unique cDNA molecular identifiers. Four age groups were formed from the donors: young (average about 16 years), middle-aged (approximately 39), aged (approximately 60) and long-lived (roughly 81). To avoid experimental bias, donors of different ages were distributed randomly across sequencing lanes. The study analyzed two additional independent replicas of 1 million unique cDNA reads from the same blood draw for two donors, one aged 18 to 29 and one aged 80 or older.

The donors were roughly 38 Caucasian individuals from Russia, aged 6 to 90 years, who were systemically healthy. Roughly 10 milliliters of peripheral blood were drawn from each donor into EDTA-treated Vacutainer tubes. PBMCs were isolated by Ficoll-Paque density-gradient centrifugation, with at least 6 million obtained per sample. Total RNA was extracted from PBMCs with Trizol reagent, with at least 5.5 micrograms obtained per sample. For every donor, an aliquot of PBMCs went through flow cytometry to measure the percentages of naive CD45RAhigh/CD27high T cells. CDR1 and CDR2, looked up from the germline V gene, are LGHNA and YNFKEQ. Taken from cysteine to phenylalanine, the CDR3 has 16 residues. Only CDR3 DNA is held: 48 bases, read in frame from base 1. V is cut back by 0 bases and J by 2 bases, with 5 bases in the junction unmatched. Summary of the overall study and its limitations: As age increased, observed TCR beta diversity per million T cells dropped in a roughly linear way, and a significant reduction was already evident by age 40. Estimates of total diversity based on one million sequenced T cells were considered lower bounds and underestimates. Observed TCR beta diversity correlated strongly with the percentage of naive T cells measured by flow cytometry. Compared with the aged group, the long-lived group had more naive CD4+ T cells, fewer expanded clones and increased TCR diversity, a pattern suggesting age selection. Donor CMV infection status was unknown, potentially confounding age-related changes in expanded clonotypes. Since profiling was done on bulk unsorted PBMCs, naive and antigen-experienced compartments could not be conclusively compared.

Preparation of the library involved 5' RACE. The instrument given in TCRdb is Illumina HiSeq 2500. A second PCR of about 6 to 11 cycles was performed with a sample-barcoded 5' primer and a J-beta primer mix. Each TCR beta cDNA molecule received a unique molecular identifier from a template-switch 5' adaptor carrying 12 random nucleotides. Each sample yielded at least 3 million CDR3-containing paired-end reads. First-strand cDNA synthesis was performed from all RNA using the Mint cDNA synthesis kit, with priming by a TRBC-specific oligonucleotide. All cDNA was treated with uracil-DNA glycosylase and then went through a first 18-cycle PCR with the universal primers M1SS and BC2_uni_R. Regarding the original processing steps: For normalization, 1 million high-quality reads, each with a distinct molecular identifier, were randomly selected from each sample. Instead of being binned into consensus sequences, reads that shared molecular identifiers were thrown out. MiTCR, run with a Q25 quality threshold and the strictest error-elimination algorithm, handled CDR3 identification, clonotype clustering and error correction. Lower-bound total TCR beta diversity was estimated with a nonparametric unseen species model using Euler transformation. TCRdb reran the public reads through fastp at Q25 and MiXCR, keeping productive beta chains. For every CDR3 protein sequence, its rows merge into one entry that carries the most common genes and DNA. None of the V and J calls come from the authors' own analysis; TCRdb made them. The sample table shows some 700,000 distinct CDR3 sequences, and 22% are seen once. 22% of the sample belongs to the ten largest clones.

Sequenced sample: blood. The rearrangement combines TRBV4-2 with TRBJ2-3, with 7 bases in between that match TRBD2. The source of this sequence is a man in his 70s in good health. The sequence in DNA is TGTGCCAGCAGCCAAGAACCAGCGGGGTCCACAGATACGCAGTATTTT. Translated, this gives CASSQEPAGSTDTQYF.